This T cell receptor beta chain is from a study of CD8 T cells in ankylosing spondylitis. This CDR3 is built from 16 residues. V lost 1 base, J lost 2 bases, and 5 bases stayed unmatched. The germline V gene has CDR1 SGHKS and CDR2 YYEKEE (reference sequence). This clonotype has at least ten counts. Its antigen is not identified. TCRdb reprocessed the 5' RACE reads with MiXCR, giving one entry per CDR3 protein. The table records around 210,000 distinct CDR3 sequences, approximately 7.6% of them present only once. Study-wide results and limits: What appeared characteristic of ankylosing spondylitis blood was a TCR beta motif of fewer than ten highly homologous variants.

The sequencing sample was made of blood, either unsorted or a sorted T cell fraction (not recorded which). The TCR was taken from a female donor with ankylosing spondylitis or in good health (not recorded which). The chain combines TRBV5-5 with TRBJ1-4; 7 nucleotides line up with TRBD1. CDR3 residues: CASSLWVGQTNEKLFF. The CDR3 bases are TGTGCCAGCAGCTTGTGGGTGGGACAGACTAATGAAAAACTGTTTTTT.